A selection of T cell receptor beta chains follows, all from one sample in a study of blood T cell repertoires in COVID-19. Here immunoSEQ multiplex PCR was the method, and the copy in TCRdb shows in-frame clones only, minus some. This table has fewer than 300,000 clones, roughly 90% appearing once. The specimen sequenced was peripheral blood. These receptors all stem from a woman aged 25 to 39 with COVID-19, enrolled during active disease. The CDR3 runs from the conserved cysteine through the conserved F or W. Fields, in order: clone size, D gene, V gene, J gene, CDR3 protein, CDR3 DNA. A D gene is named only where the DNA matches it firmly. The size field is filled for only some rows; it gives once, few, many or a size class.

size: once; D: TRBD1; V: TRBV30; J: TRBJ1-2; CDR3: CAWSRQGLGYTF; DNA: TGTGCCTGGAGTCGACAGGGGTTGGGCTACACCTTC
size: .; D: .; V: TRBV9; J: TRBJ2-1; CDR3: CASSVDSRGYNEQFF; DNA: TGTGCCAGCAGCGTAGACTCGCGGGGCTACAATGAGCAGTTCTTC
size: .; D: .; V: TRBV7-2; J: TRBJ2-6; CDR3: CASSLVPSGSGANVLTF; DNA: TGTGCCAGCAGCTTAGTACCAAGCGGCTCTGGGGCCAACGTCCTGACTTTC
size: .; D: .; V: TRBV10-3; J: TRBJ1-6; CDR3: CAISEAATNSPLHF; DNA: TGTGCCATCAGTGAGGCAGCGACTAATTCACCCCTCCACTTT
size: .; D: .; V: TRBV19; J: TRBJ2-6; CDR3: CASSSIGTGSGANVLTF; DNA: TGTGCCAGTAGTTCCATAGGGACTGGCTCTGGGGCCAACGTCCTGACTTTC
size: few; D: .; V: TRBV4-2; J: TRBJ2-2; CDR3: CASSQEALSRTATLNTGELFF; DNA: TGTGCCAGCAGCCAAGAGGCCCTGAGCAGGACAGCAACTTTGAACACCGGGGAGCTGTTTTTT
size: .; D: TRBD1; V: TRBV5-1; J: TRBJ2-7; CDR3: CASSPSRDSFQKIYEQYF; DNA: TGCGCCAGCAGCCCGTCCCGGGACAGTTTCCAGAAGATCTACGAGCAGTACTTC
size: .; D: TRBD2; V: TRBV5-1; J: TRBJ2-3; CDR3: CASSSTGAGGGTDTQYF; DNA: TGCGCCAGCAGCAGCACTGGGGCGGGGGGCGGCACAGATACGCAGTATTTT
size: .; D: .; V: TRBV29-1; J: TRBJ1-5; CDR3: CSARVTASQPQHF; DNA: TGCAGCGCAAGAGTCACAGCCAGTCAGCCCCAGCATTTT
size: .; D: .; V: TRBV19; J: TRBJ1-1; CDR3: CASSSWAAENTEAFF; DNA: TGTGCCAGTAGCTCATGGGCAGCCGAGAACACTGAAGCTTTCTTT
size: .; D: .; V: TRBV27; J: TRBJ1-1; CDR3: CASSLSTRWGEMNTEAFF; DNA: TGTGCCAGCAGTTTATCCACAAGATGGGGCGAGATGAACACTGAAGCTTTCTTT
size: .; D: .; V: TRBV4-1; J: TRBJ2-3; CDR3: CASSPERRDLTDTQYF; DNA: TGCGCCAGCAGCCCTGAAAGGCGGGATCTCACAGATACGCAGTATTTT
size: .; D: .; V: TRBV27; J: TRBJ1-2; CDR3: CASSPHLTVDYGYTF; DNA: TGTGCCAGCAGTCCCCACCTCACGGTGGACTATGGCTACACCTTC
size: .; D: .; V: TRBV7-2; J: TRBJ2-4; CDR3: CASSLAEWDSLYIQYF; DNA: TGTGCCAGCAGCTTAGCGGAGTGGGACTCCCTGTATATTCAGTACTTC
size: few; D: .; V: TRBV19; J: TRBJ2-2; CDR3: CASSMWGVGELFF; DNA: TGTGCCAGTAGTATGTGGGGGGTCGGGGAGCTGTTTTTT
size: once; D: .; V: TRBV29-1; J: TRBJ2-7; CDR3: CSVVPSQDPYEQYF; DNA: TGCAGCGTTGTCCCTAGCCAAGATCCTTACGAGCAGTACTTC
size: .; D: TRBD1; V: TRBV11-2; J: TRBJ1-2; CDR3: CASSSFRDRNRGYTF; DNA: TGTGCCAGCAGCTCTTTCCGGGACAGAAATCGGGGCTACACCTTC
size: .; D: .; V: TRBV19; J: TRBJ1-1; CDR3: CASSKGRGNTEAFF; DNA: TGTGCCAGTAGTAAAGGTCGGGGAAACACTGAAGCTTTCTTT
size: .; D: TRBD2; V: TRBV29-1; J: TRBJ2-1; CDR3: CSVGEGWDEQFF; DNA: TGCAGCGTTGGGGAGGGTTGGGATGAGCAGTTCTTC
size: .; D: .; V: TRBV3-1/TRBV3-2; J: TRBJ1-4; CDR3: CASSLGAQVNEKLFF; DNA: TGTGCCAGCAGCCTGGGGGCGCAGGTTAATGAAAAACTGTTTTTT
size: .; D: TRBD2; V: TRBV7-9; J: TRBJ2-1; CDR3: CASSSSGGPEAGEQFF; DNA: TGTGCCAGCAGCTCTAGCGGGGGGCCCGAGGCGGGTGAGCAGTTCTTC
size: .; D: .; V: TRBV2; J: TRBJ2-7; CDR3: CASRWQGTYEQYF; DNA: TGTGCCAGCAGGTGGCAGGGCACCTACGAGCAGTACTTC
size: .; D: .; V: TRBV30; J: TRBJ1-1; CDR3: CAWKWGLNTEAFF; DNA: TGTGCCTGGAAATGGGGCTTGAACACTGAAGCTTTCTTT
size: .; D: .; V: TRBV28; J: TRBJ1-5; CDR3: CASSFAGGGHNQPQHF; DNA: TGTGCCAGCAGTTTTGCCGGTGGGGGCCATAATCAGCCCCAGCATTTT
size: .; D: TRBD1; V: TRBV6-5; J: TRBJ1-2; CDR3: CASSFGTASPNYGYTF; DNA: TGTGCCAGCAGTTTCGGGACAGCCAGCCCTAACTATGGCTACACCTTC
size: .; D: TRBD1; V: TRBV19; J: TRBJ1-2; CDR3: CASNSGGYGYTF; DNA: TGTGCCAGTAACTCAGGGGGCTATGGCTACACCTTC
size: .; D: .; V: TRBV27; J: TRBJ2-7; CDR3: CASADRQNYEQYF; DNA: TGTGCCAGCGCGGATAGACAGAACTACGAGCAGTACTTC
size: .; D: .; V: TRBV2; J: TRBJ2-1; CDR3: CASSEAPGSSYNEQFF; DNA: TGTGCCAGCAGTGAAGCCCCCGGGAGCTCCTACAATGAGCAGTTCTTC
size: once; D: TRBD1; V: TRBV30; J: TRBJ1-1; CDR3: CAWTLGQGSEAFF; DNA: TGTGCCTGGACCTTGGGACAGGGGTCTGAAGCTTTCTTT
size: .; D: .; V: TRBV6-5; J: TRBJ1-5; CDR3: CASESRGESQPQHF; DNA: TGTGCCAGCGAGTCCCGGGGGGAGAGTCAGCCCCAGCATTTT
size: .; D: TRBD2; V: TRBV11-2; J: TRBJ2-7; CDR3: CASSLGGGLTYEQYF; DNA: TGTGCCAGCAGCTTAGGCGGGGGGCTTACCTACGAGCAGTACTTC
size: few; D: TRBD1; V: TRBV7-9; J: TRBJ2-3; CDR3: CASSSLYRGRTDTQYF; DNA: TGTGCCAGCAGCTCCCTTTACAGGGGGCGCACAGATACGCAGTATTTT
size: .; D: .; V: TRBV30; J: TRBJ2-7; CDR3: CAWAGGMGFDEQYF; DNA: TGTGCCTGGGCTGGGGGGATGGGGTTTGACGAGCAGTACTTC
size: .; D: TRBD1; V: TRBV7-9; J: TRBJ1-6; CDR3: CASSLPPGASDRVNSPLHF; DNA: TGTGCCAGCAGCTTGCCGCCGGGAGCTTCCGACAGGGTCAATTCACCCCTCCACTTT
size: .; D: .; V: TRBV7-9; J: TRBJ2-7; CDR3: CASSPDKTAYEQYF; DNA: TGTGCCAGCAGCCCCGACAAGACAGCCTACGAGCAGTACTTC
size: .; D: .; V: TRBV9; J: TRBJ1-1; CDR3: CASSPPGGLREAFF; DNA: TGTGCCAGCAGCCCCCCGGGCGGACTAAGGGAAGCTTTCTTT
size: .; D: TRBD1; V: TRBV28; J: TRBJ1-2; CDR3: CASSSRQGGRYGYTF; DNA: TGTGCCAGCAGTTCCAGACAGGGCGGGAGGTATGGCTACACCTTC
size: .; D: .; V: TRBV18; J: TRBJ2-5; CDR3: CASSPGGIQFQETQYF; DNA: TGTGCCAGCTCACCGGGGGGTATCCAGTTCCAAGAGACCCAGTACTTC
size: .; D: TRBD2; V: TRBV28; J: TRBJ2-3; CDR3: CASSLSSHGGALDTQYF; DNA: TGTGCCAGCAGTCTCTCCTCGCACGGGGGGGCCTTAGATACGCAGTATTTT
size: .; D: TRBD1; V: TRBV19; J: TRBJ2-7; CDR3: CASTPGQGYEQYF; DNA: TGTGCCAGTACCCCGGGACAGGGTTACGAGCAGTACTTC
size: .; D: .; V: TRBV5-1; J: TRBJ2-1; CDR3: CASSSGDRRLIPNEQFF; DNA: TGCGCCAGCAGCTCCGGAGACCGGCGGTTAATCCCAAATGAGCAGTTCTTC
size: .; D: TRBD2; V: TRBV3-1/TRBV3-2; J: TRBJ2-5; CDR3: CASSPDLGAGQETQYF; DNA: TGTGCCAGCAGCCCCGACTTGGGAGCGGGGCAAGAGACCCAGTACTTC
size: .; D: .; V: TRBV2; J: TRBJ2-2; CDR3: CATQRGAGIAAGELFF; DNA: TGTGCCACACAACGGGGTGCGGGGATAGCGGCCGGGGAGCTGTTTTTT
size: .; D: .; V: TRBV6-1; J: TRBJ1-1; CDR3: CASSDQGDGTEAFF; DNA: TGTGCCAGCAGTGACCAGGGCGACGGCACTGAAGCTTTCTTT
size: .; D: .; V: TRBV5-6; J: TRBJ1-1; CDR3: CASSLGVLPGTEAFF; DNA: TGTGCCAGCAGCTTGGGCGTTCTCCCGGGGACTGAAGCTTTCTTT
size: .; D: .; V: TRBV6-5; J: TRBJ2-7; CDR3: CASSYGARQYF; DNA: TGTGCCAGCAGTTACGGGGCGCGGCAGTACTTC
size: .; D: .; V: TRBV5-8; J: TRBJ2-7; CDR3: CASSFLSYEQYF; DNA: TGTGCCAGCAGCTTTCTCTCCTACGAGCAGTACTTC
size: .; D: TRBD2; V: TRBV2; J: TRBJ2-1; CDR3: CASSVRAGGTDEQFF; DNA: TGTGCCAGCAGTGTAAGAGCGGGGGGTACAGATGAGCAGTTCTTC
size: few; D: TRBD1; V: TRBV7-8; J: TRBJ2-2; CDR3: CASSLVYGTGNTGELFF; DNA: TGTGCCAGCAGCTTAGTCTACGGGACAGGAAACACCGGGGAGCTGTTTTTT
size: .; D: .; V: TRBV25-1; J: TRBJ2-3; CDR3: CASRGLSTDTQYF; DNA: TGTGCCAGCAGGGGCCTGAGCACAGATACGCAGTATTTT